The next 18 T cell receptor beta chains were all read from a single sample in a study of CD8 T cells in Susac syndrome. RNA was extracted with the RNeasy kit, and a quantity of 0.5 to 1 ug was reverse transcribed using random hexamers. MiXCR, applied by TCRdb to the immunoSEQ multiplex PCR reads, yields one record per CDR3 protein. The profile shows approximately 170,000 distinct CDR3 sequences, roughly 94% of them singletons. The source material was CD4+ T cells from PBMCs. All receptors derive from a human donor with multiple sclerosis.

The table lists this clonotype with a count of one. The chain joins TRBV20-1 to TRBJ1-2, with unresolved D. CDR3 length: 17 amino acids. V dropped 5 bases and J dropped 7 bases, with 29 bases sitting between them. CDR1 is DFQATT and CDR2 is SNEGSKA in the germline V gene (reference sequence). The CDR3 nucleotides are TGCAGTGCTGGATTAGAAACCGACTACTATGGAATAGGTGGCTACACCTTC. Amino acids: CSAGLETDYYGIGGYTF.

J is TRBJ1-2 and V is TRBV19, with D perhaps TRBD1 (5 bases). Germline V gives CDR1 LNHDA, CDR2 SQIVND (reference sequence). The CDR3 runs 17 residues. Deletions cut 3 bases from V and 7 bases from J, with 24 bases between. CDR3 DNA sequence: TGTGCCAGTAGTATCGGCAGATCGACGGGACGTAGGATTGGCTACACCTTC. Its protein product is CASSIGRSTGRRIGYTF.

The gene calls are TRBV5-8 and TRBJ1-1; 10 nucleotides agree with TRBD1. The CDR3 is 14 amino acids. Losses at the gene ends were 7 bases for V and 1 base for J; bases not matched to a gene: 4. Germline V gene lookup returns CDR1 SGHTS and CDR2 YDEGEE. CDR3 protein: CASGTGVGNTEAFF. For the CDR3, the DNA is TGTGCCAGCGGGACAGGGGTCGGGAACACTGAAGCTTTCTTT.

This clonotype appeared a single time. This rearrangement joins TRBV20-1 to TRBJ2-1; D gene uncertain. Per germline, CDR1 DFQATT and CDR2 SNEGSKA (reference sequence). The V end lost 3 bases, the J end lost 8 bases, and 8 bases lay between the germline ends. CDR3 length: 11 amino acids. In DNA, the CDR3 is TGCAGTGCTAGTGGTCTGCATGAGCAGTTCTTC. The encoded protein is CSASGLHEQFF.

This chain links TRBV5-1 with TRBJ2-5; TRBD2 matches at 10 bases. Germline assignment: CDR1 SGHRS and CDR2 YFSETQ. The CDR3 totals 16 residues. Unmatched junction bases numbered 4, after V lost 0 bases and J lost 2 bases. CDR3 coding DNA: TGCGCCAGCAGCTTGGGACTAGCGGGTAGACAAGAGACCCAGTACTTC. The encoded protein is CASSLGLAGRQETQYF.

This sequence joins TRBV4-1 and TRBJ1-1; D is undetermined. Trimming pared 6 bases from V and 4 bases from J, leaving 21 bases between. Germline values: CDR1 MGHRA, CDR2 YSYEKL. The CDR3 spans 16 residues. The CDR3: CASRTFEAALATEAFF. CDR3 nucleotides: TGCGCCAGCAGGACGTTCGAGGCAGCTTTAGCCACTGAAGCTTTCTTT.

Here the CDR3 DNA reads TGTGCCAGCAGGCCGGATCGTGGGACTGAAGCTTTCTTT. Translating it yields CASRPDRGTEAFF. This chain links TRBV2 with TRBJ1-1; D not certain. Germline V gene sequence: CDR1 SNHLY, CDR2 FYNNEI. CDR3 length: 13 amino acids. The V gene lost 6 bases and the J gene lost 5 bases, with 13 bases spanning the gap.

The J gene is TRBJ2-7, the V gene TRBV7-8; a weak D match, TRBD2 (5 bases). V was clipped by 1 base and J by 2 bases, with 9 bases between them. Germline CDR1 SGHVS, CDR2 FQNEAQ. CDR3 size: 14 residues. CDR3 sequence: CASSLGEITYEQYF. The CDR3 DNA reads TGTGCCAGCAGCTTAGGGGAGATAACCTACGAGCAGTACTTC.

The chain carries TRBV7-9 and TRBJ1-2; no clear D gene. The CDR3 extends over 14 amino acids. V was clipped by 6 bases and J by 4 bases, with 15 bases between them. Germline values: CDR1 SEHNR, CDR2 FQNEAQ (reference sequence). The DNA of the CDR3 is TGTGCCAGCAGTTACGGGCAGCTATCCTATGGCTACACCTTC. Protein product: CASSYGQLSYGYTF.

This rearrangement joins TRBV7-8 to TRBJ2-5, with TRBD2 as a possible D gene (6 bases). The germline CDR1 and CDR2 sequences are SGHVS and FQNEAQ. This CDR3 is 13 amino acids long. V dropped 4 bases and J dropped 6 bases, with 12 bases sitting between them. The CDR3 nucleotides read TGTGCCAGCAGCTCGCGGGACGGGCAGACCCAGTACTTC. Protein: CASSSRDGQTQYF.

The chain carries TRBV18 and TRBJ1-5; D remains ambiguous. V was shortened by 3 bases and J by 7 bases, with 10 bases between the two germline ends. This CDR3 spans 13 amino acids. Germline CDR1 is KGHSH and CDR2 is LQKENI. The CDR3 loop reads CASSPGREQPQHF. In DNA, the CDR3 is TGTGCCAGCTCACCGGGGAGGGAACAGCCCCAGCATTTT. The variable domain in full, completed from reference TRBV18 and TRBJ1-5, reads NAGVMQNPRHLVRRRGQEARLRCSPMKGHSHVYWYRQLPEEGLKFMVYLQKENIIDESGMPKERFSAEFPKEGPSILRIQQVVRGDSAAYFCASSPGREQPQHFGDGTRLSIL.

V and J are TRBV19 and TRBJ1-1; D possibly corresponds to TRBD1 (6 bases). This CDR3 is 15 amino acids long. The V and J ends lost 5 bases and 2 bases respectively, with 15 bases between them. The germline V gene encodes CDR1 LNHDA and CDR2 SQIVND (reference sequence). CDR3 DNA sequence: TGTGCCAGTAGTCTTCAGGGACACGCAAACACTGAAGCTTTCTTT. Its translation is CASSLQGHANTEAFF. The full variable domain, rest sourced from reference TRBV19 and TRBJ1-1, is DGGITQSPKYLFRKEGQNVTLSCEQNLNHDAMYWYRQDPGQGLRLIYYSQIVNDFQKGDIAEGYSVSREKKESFPLTVTSAQKNPTAFYLCASSLQGHANTEAFFGQGTRLTVV.

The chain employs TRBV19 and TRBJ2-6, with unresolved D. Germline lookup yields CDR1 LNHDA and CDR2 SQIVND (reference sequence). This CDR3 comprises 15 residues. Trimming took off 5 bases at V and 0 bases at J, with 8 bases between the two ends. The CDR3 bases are TGTGCCAGTAGTCTCAGACGCTCTGGGGCCAACGTCCTGACTTTC. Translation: CASSLRRSGANVLTF.

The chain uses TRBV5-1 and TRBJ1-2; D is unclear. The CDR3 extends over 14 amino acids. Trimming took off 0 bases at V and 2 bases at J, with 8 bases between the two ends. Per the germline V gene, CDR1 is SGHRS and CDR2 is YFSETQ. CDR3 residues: CASSLGTANYGYTF. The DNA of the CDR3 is TGCGCCAGCAGCTTGGGGACCGCGAACTATGGCTACACCTTC.

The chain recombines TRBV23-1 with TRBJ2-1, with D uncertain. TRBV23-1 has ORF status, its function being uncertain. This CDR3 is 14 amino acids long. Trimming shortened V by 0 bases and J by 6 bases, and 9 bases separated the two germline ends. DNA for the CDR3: TGCGCCAGCAGTCAATCGGAACAGAGCAATGAGCAGTTCTTC. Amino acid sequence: CASSQSEQSNEQFF.

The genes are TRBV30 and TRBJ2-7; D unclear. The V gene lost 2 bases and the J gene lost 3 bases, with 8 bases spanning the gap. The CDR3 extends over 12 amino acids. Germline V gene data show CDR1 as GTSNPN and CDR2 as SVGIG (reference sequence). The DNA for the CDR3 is TGTGCCTGGAGTACCGAGGACTACGAGCAGTACTTC. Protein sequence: CAWSTEDYEQYF.

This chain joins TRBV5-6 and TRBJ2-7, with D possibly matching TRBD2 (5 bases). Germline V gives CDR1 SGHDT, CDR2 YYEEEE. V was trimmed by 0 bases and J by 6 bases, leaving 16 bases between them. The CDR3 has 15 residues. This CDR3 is CASSLGPGHRGEQYF. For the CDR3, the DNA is TGTGCCAGCAGCTTGGGGCCCGGGCACCGGGGCGAGCAGTACTTC. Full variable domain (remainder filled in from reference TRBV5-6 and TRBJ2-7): DAGVTQSPTHLIKTRGQQVTLRCSPKSGHDTVSWYQQALGQGPQFIFQYYEEEERQRGNFPDRFSGHQFPNYSSELNVNALLLGDSALYLCASSLGPGHRGEQYFGPGTRLTVT.

CDR3 nucleotides: TGTGCCAGCAGTTACCGCGGGAGTGAAGATACGCAGTATTTT. This sequence encodes CASSYRGSEDTQYF. The chain couples TRBV6-2 or TRBV6-3 to TRBJ2-3; 7 bases align to TRBD2. Germline-derived CDR1 and CDR2 are MNHEY and SVGEGT. With V trimmed by 2 bases and J by 5 bases, 4 bases remained unmatched. This CDR3 region has 14 residues.